One and the same sample provided the 11 T cell receptor beta chains below, sequenced in a study of T cell responses to AZD1222 COVID-19 vaccine. Libraries were prepared by immunoSEQ multiplex PCR; TCRdb keeps only in-frame clonotypes and omits some of them. The repertoire holds roughly 100,000 clones, with over 85% as singletons. Material: peripheral blood, obtained on day 0 of AZD1222 vaccination. Source of these receptors: an adult in good health.

The V gene is TRBV6-5, the J gene TRBJ2-1, with TRBD2 matching 11 bases. Losses at the gene ends were 0 bases for V and 8 bases for J; bases not matched to a gene: 3. The CDR3 extends over 15 amino acids. Germline CDR1 and CDR2: MNHEY and SVGAGI. Here the CDR3 reads CASSYSSGRAYEQFF. The CDR3, as DNA: TGTGCCAGCAGTTACTCTAGCGGGAGGGCATATGAGCAGTTCTTC.

The chain has TRBV4-2 and TRBJ2-1; 7 bases agree with TRBD1. The CDR3 has 17 amino acids. The germline CDR1 and CDR2 sequences are LGHNA and YNFKEQ. After removal of 2 bases from V and 10 bases from J, the junction contained 17 bases not matched to a gene. The CDR3 coding sequence is TGTGCCAGCAGCCAACCACCTACAGGGGATGGGATCTCGGAGCAGTTCTTC. Translating gives CASSQPPTGDGISEQFF.

V is TRBV5-1 and J is TRBJ2-4; 14 positions match TRBD2. J was trimmed by 1 base and V by 4 bases; bases with no gene match: 7. Looked up from germline, CDR1 is SGHRS and CDR2 is YFSETQ. This CDR3 has 18 amino acids. CDR3 bases: TGCGCCAGCAGCCTGGGACTAGCGGGAGTGGGGGCCAAAAACATTCAGTACTTC. Translating it yields CASSLGLAGVGAKNIQYF.

The chain combines TRBV11-2 with TRBJ1-2; 8 bases map to TRBD1. V trimming: 3 bases; J trimming: 3 bases; junction bases outside the gene matches: 6. The CDR3 has 15 residues. CDR1 is SGHAT, CDR2 FQNNGV, per germline. CDR3 nucleotide sequence: TGTGCCAGCAGCTTTCCCGGACAGGGCCACTATGGCTACACCTTC. This encodes CASSFPGQGHYGYTF.

This clone was seen a single time. The CDR3 region is CASVADSNTEAFF. CDR3 sequence (DNA): TGTGCCAGCGTCGCCGACTCAAACACTGAAGCTTTCTTT. The chain carries TRBV2 and TRBJ1-1, with unresolved D. The germline V gene has CDR1 SNHLY and CDR2 FYNNEI. Trimming took 8 bases from V and 2 from J, leaving 12 bases between them. The CDR3 is 13 amino acids.

V gene TRBV2 combines with J gene TRBJ1-5; the D gene is possibly TRBD1 (5 bases). The germline gives CDR1 SNHLY, CDR2 FYNNEI. CDR3 size: 13 residues. Trimming shortened V by 6 bases and J by 4 bases, and 10 bases separated the two germline ends. CDR3 nucleotide sequence: TGTGCCAGCAGGCCAGGGTTGAATCAGCCCCAGCATTTT. Translating it yields CASRPGLNQPQHF.

This chain connects TRBV30 to TRBJ1-5; perhaps TRBD1 as D (6 bases). Per the germline V gene, CDR1 is GTSNPN and CDR2 is SVGIG (reference sequence). Trimming pared 0 bases from V and 6 bases from J, leaving 9 bases between. The CDR3 sequence is 13 residues long. The CDR3 reads CAWSVWGAQPQHF. The CDR3 coding sequence is TGTGCCTGGAGTGTATGGGGGGCTCAGCCCCAGCATTTT. The full variable domain, completed using reference TRBV30 and TRBJ1-5, is SQTIHQWPATLVQPVGSPLSLECTVEGTSNPNLYWYRQAAGRGLQLLFYSVGIGQISSEVPQNLSASRPQDRQFILSSKKLLLSDSGFYLCAWSVWGAQPQHFGDGTRLSIL.

The CDR3 sequence is CASSTVTGGTQYF. In DNA, the CDR3 is TGTGCCAGCAGTACGGTGACAGGTGGGACCCAGTACTTC. The chain recombines TRBV12-3 or TRBV12-4 with TRBJ2-5; a weak D match, TRBD1 (6 bases). This CDR3 contains 13 residues. The V end lost 5 bases, the J end lost 7 bases, and 14 bases lay between the germline ends.

The chain is built from TRBV5-1 and TRBJ2-2; 7 bases line up with TRBD1. Germline V gene lookup returns CDR1 SGHRS and CDR2 YFSETQ. The CDR3 covers 16 residues. The ends lost 4 bases at V and 2 bases at J; junction bases unmatched: 8. CDR3 residues: CASSGQGQPNTGELFF. CDR3 coding DNA: TGCGCCAGCAGCGGGCAGGGACAGCCTAACACCGGGGAGCTGTTTTTT. The entire variable domain, with the rest obtained from reference TRBV5-1 and TRBJ2-2, is as follows: KAGVTQTPRYLIKTRGQQVTLSCSPISGHRSVSWYQQTPGQGLQFLFEYFSETQRNKGNFPGRFSGRQFSNSRSEMNVSTLELGDSALYLCASSGQGQPNTGELFFGEGSRLTVL.

The table lists this clone with a count of one. The chain links TRBV20-1 to TRBJ2-1; D is ambiguous. The germline V gene has CDR1 DFQATT and CDR2 SNEGSKA (reference sequence). Trimming took 6 bases from V and 0 from J, leaving 3 bases between them. The CDR3 extends over 11 amino acids. In DNA, the CDR3 is TGCAGTGCCCTCTCCTACAATGAGCAGTTCTTC. Residues: CSALSYNEQFF.

This clone has just one count. V usage is TRBV20-1 and J usage is TRBJ1-6; unclear D gene. V gave up 3 bases and J gave up 7 bases, with 13 bases separating them. Germline assignment: CDR1 DFQATT and CDR2 SNEGSKA (reference sequence). CDR3 length equals 14 residues. The CDR3 protein is CSASGVVANSPLHF. The CDR3 region has the DNA TGCAGTGCTAGTGGGGTGGTGGCAAATTCACCCCTCCACTTT.